The 15 T cell receptor beta chains listed next were all sequenced from one sample in a study of blood T cell repertoires in COVID-19. Produced via immunoSEQ multiplex PCR; TCRdb's table is partial and in-frame only. The sample holds around 250,000 clones, approximately 90% seen once. Input material: PBMCs or T cells enriched from blood (not recorded which). Receptors were obtained from a human donor in a cohort exposed to, infected with or recovered from COVID-19 (not recorded which). The donor label of this sample is uncertain.

The chain recombines TRBV7-9 with TRBJ2-3, with D unclear. Looked up from germline, CDR1 is SEHNR and CDR2 is FQNEAQ (reference sequence). V was cut by 2 bases and J by 7 bases, with 7 bases left in between. The CDR3 covers 12 residues. This chain's CDR3 is CASSLRSYTQYF. CDR3 nucleotides: TGTGCCAGCAGCTTACGGTCTTATACGCAGTATTTT.

CDR3 in DNA: TGTGCCAGTAGTCCGCCCCGGAGATCGGGGAATTCACCCCTCCACTTT. Amino acid sequence: CASSPPRRSGNSPLHF. J is TRBJ1-6 and V is TRBV19; D not certain. Germline V gives CDR1 LNHDA, CDR2 SQIVND (reference sequence). V lost 5 bases, J lost 7 bases, and 18 bases lay in between. The CDR3 has 16 residues.

V gene TRBV7-9 combines with J gene TRBJ1-1; maybe TRBD1 (6 bases). Trimming removed 0 bases from V and 5 bases from J, with 10 bases in between. Germline V lookup: CDR1 SEHNR, CDR2 FQNEAQ (reference sequence). The CDR3 is 14 amino acids. CDR3 bases: TGTGCCAGCAGCTTAGCAGGGGGTAGGACTGAAGCTTTCTTT. It translates to CASSLAGGRTEAFF. The full variable domain, completed using reference TRBV7-9 and TRBJ1-1, is DTGVSQNPRHKITKRGQNVTFRCDPISEHNRLYWYRQTLGQGPEFLTYFQNEAQLEKSRLLSDRFSAERPKGSFSTLEIQRTEQGDSAMYLCASSLAGGRTEAFFGQGTRLTVV.

The chain couples TRBV10-3 to TRBJ2-7; no clear D gene. CDR1 and CDR2 from the germline V gene are ENHRY and SYGVKD. Trimming took off 6 bases at V and 0 bases at J, with 15 bases between the two ends. CDR3 length: 15 amino acids. CDR3 bases: TGTGCCATCAGCGGAGCGACTGAGAGCTCCTACGAGCAGTACTTC. This codes for CAISGATESSYEQYF.

This clone was detected a few times. This chain joins TRBV7-9 and TRBJ1-6; 9 bases fit TRBD1. V shed 7 bases and J 7 bases; nucleotides not matched to a gene: 5. The CDR3 runs 14 residues. The germline V gene has CDR1 SEHNR and CDR2 FQNEAQ (reference sequence). DNA of the CDR3: TGTGCCAGCACCTGGACAGGGGCGAATTCACCCCTCCACTTT. It yields the protein CASTWTGANSPLHF. The full variable domain, its missing parts supplied by reference TRBV7-9 and TRBJ1-6, is DTGVSQNPRHKITKRGQNVTFRCDPISEHNRLYWYRQTLGQGPEFLTYFQNEAQLEKSRLLSDRFSAERPKGSFSTLEIQRTEQGDSAMYLCASTWTGANSPLHFGNGTRLTVT.

The chain employs TRBV19 and TRBJ1-3; TRBD1 aligns across 8 bases. The CDR3 totals 16 residues. CDR1 and CDR2 (germline): LNHDA, SQIVND (reference sequence). Trimming at V came to 7 bases and at J to 0 bases, leaving 8 bases not matched to a gene. The CDR3 DNA reads TGTGCCAGTACCAACCCCGGACAGGGCTCTGGAAACACCATATATTTT. Amino acids: CASTNPGQGSGNTIYF. The full variable domain, in which reference TRBV19 and TRBJ1-3 provide the parts outside the CDR3, is DGGITQSPKYLFRKEGQNVTLSCEQNLNHDAMYWYRQDPGQGLRLIYYSQIVNDFQKGDIAEGYSVSREKKESFPLTVTSAQKNPTAFYLCASTNPGQGSGNTIYFGEGSWLTVV.

This clone has just a few counts. This chain links TRBV11-2 with TRBJ2-7, with D possibly TRBD1 on 5 matching bases. From germline, CDR1 is SGHAT and CDR2 FQNNGV. Trimming took 5 bases from V and 3 from J, leaving 14 bases between them. The CDR3 length is 14 residues. CDR3 bases: TGTGCCAGCAGCCTGGCCGGCGACAGCTACGAGCAGTACTTC. Its protein is CASSLAGDSYEQYF.

The chain has TRBV11-2 and TRBJ2-7, with 8 nucleotides matching TRBD2. The length of the CDR3 is 14 residues. Germline V gene data show CDR1 as SGHAT and CDR2 as FQNNGV. V was pared by 4 bases and J by 5 bases, with 7 bases of the junction left unmatched. The CDR3 nucleotides read TGTGCCAGCAGCTCCCCCAGCGGGGGACACGAGCAGTACTTC. Protein sequence: CASSSPSGGHEQYF.

V and J are TRBV7-9 and TRBJ1-2; D is unresolved. This CDR3 is 15 amino acids long. In germline, CDR1 is SEHNR, CDR2 FQNEAQ (reference sequence). The ends were cut back, 5 bases at V and 6 bases at J, with 19 bases in the middle. CDR3 residues: CASSPRAQGSDGYTF. The CDR3 DNA reads as TGTGCCAGCAGCCCTCGGGCCCAAGGTAGCGATGGCTACACCTTC. Based on the CDR3 plus reference TRBV7-9 and TRBJ1-2, the full variable domain is DTGVSQNPRHKITKRGQNVTFRCDPISEHNRLYWYRQTLGQGPEFLTYFQNEAQLEKSRLLSDRFSAERPKGSFSTLEIQRTEQGDSAMYLCASSPRAQGSDGYTFGSGTRLTVV.

V and J are TRBV4-2 and TRBJ2-2, with D possibly being TRBD2 (5 bases). CDR1 is LGHNA and CDR2 is YNFKEQ in the germline V gene. The CDR3 contains 15 residues. Between the trimmed V and J ends, which lost 4 bases and 6 bases, there was a span of 15 bases. CDR3 sequence reads: CASSPEAGYAGELFF. The CDR3, as DNA: TGTGCCAGCAGCCCGGAGGCAGGTTATGCCGGGGAGCTGTTTTTT.

This chain uses TRBV19 with TRBJ1-3; D is ambiguous. Trimming cost V 3 bases and J 0 bases, with 6 bases left between them. The germline gives CDR1 LNHDA, CDR2 SQIVND (reference sequence). This CDR3 is built from 14 residues. The CDR3 here is CASSMADSGNTIYF. The CDR3 region has the DNA TGTGCCAGTAGTATGGCGGACTCTGGAAACACCATATATTTT. The full variable domain, with the rest looked up from reference TRBV19 and TRBJ1-3, is DGGITQSPKYLFRKEGQNVTLSCEQNLNHDAMYWYRQDPGQGLRLIYYSQIVNDFQKGDIAEGYSVSREKKESFPLTVTSAQKNPTAFYLCASSMADSGNTIYFGEGSWLTVV.

The V gene is TRBV4-1, the J gene TRBJ2-1; 11 bases match TRBD2. Germline loops: CDR1 MGHRA, CDR2 YSYEKL. This CDR3 has 15 residues. V shed 1 base, J shed 9 bases, and the junction held 5 bases outside the gene matches. As DNA, the CDR3 is TGCGCCAGCAGCCAAGGACTAGCGGGGACGAGTGAGCAGTTCTTC. This gives the protein CASSQGLAGTSEQFF.

The V gene is TRBV19, the J gene TRBJ1-1, with D possibly TRBD1 on 5 matching bases. V dropped 3 bases and J dropped 5 bases, with 16 bases sitting between them. This CDR3 spans 15 amino acids. Germline V CDR1 and CDR2: LNHDA, SQIVND (reference sequence). This CDR3 reads CASSIKGAFGTEAFF. DNA for the CDR3: TGTGCCAGTAGTATTAAAGGGGCCTTTGGGACTGAAGCTTTCTTT.

The sample holds one count of this clone. The V call is TRBV24-1, the J call TRBJ2-5; 7 positions agree with TRBD2. The CDR3 spans 13 residues. Trimming at V came to 9 bases and at J to 0 bases, leaving 3 bases not matched to a gene. CDR1 KGHDR and CDR2 SFDVKD come from the germline V gene. This chain's CDR3 is CATGSGYQETQYF. The CDR3 region has the DNA TGTGCCACCGGTAGCGGGTACCAAGAGACCCAGTACTTC.

In its sample, this clone was seen a few times. The J gene is TRBJ1-1, the V gene TRBV6-2 or TRBV6-3; D might be TRBD1 (5 bases). Trimming removed 0 bases from V and 7 bases from J, with 9 bases in between. Germline lookup yields CDR1 MNHEY and CDR2 SVGEGT. CDR3 length: 13 amino acids. The DNA for the CDR3 is TGTGCCAGCAGTTACTCACCGGACAATGAAGCTTTCTTT. Residues: CASSYSPDNEAFF.